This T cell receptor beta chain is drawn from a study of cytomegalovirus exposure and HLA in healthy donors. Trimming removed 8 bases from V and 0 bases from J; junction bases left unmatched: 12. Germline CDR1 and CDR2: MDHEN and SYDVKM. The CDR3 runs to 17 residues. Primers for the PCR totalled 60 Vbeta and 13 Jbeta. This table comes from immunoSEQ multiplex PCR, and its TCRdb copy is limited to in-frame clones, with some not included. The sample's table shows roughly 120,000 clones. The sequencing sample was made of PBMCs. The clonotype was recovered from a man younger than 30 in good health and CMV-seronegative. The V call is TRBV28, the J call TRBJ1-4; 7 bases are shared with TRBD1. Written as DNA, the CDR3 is TGTGCCAGCTTTGGGGGACAGAATCCAACAACTAATGAAAAACTGTTTTTT. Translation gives CASFGGQNPTTNEKLFF.